The present entry profiles one TCR beta chain with its context. The antigen this receptor binds is unknown. There are no base qualities to consult, and no much larger clone falls within one base. Library method: the immunoSEQ multiplex PCR assay. A mixture of 60 forward primers for TCR Vbeta segments and 13 reverse primers for TCR Jbeta segments was used in the multiplex PCR. The CDR3 region of rearranged TCR beta genes was amplified from genomic DNA by a multiplex PCR assay. Amplified TCR beta libraries were sequenced as 87-base-pair reads on the Illumina HiSeq System. On the study's bioinformatics: A later analysis tallied 75 million to 85 million unique TCR beta chains across the 666 repertoires, and around 9.9 million of those chains were shared by two or more donors. Raw reads were error-corrected and collapsed into unique sequences with a nearest-neighbor algorithm that merged closely related sequences to remove PCR and sequencing errors. V, D and J gene segments were assigned by aligning CDR3 sequences to IMGT reference sequences. For a sequence to be retained, a match of at least six nucleotides was required to both a V gene segment and a J gene segment. Rearrangements were called productive when the CDR3 lacked stop codons and stayed in frame with V and J; all others were non-productive. Following IMGT convention, CDR3 was defined as the stretch from the second conserved V-encoded cysteine to the conserved J-encoded phenylalanine. In an earlier analysis of roughly 610 of the donors, sequences lacking an unambiguous match to a single V gene segment were excluded. An earlier analysis of roughly 590 of the donors called V segments functional above 56.7% productive rearrangements and segregating when the between-donor standard deviation exceeded 5%. A statistical classification framework was built for diagnosing cytomegalovirus status from the catalog of TCR beta chain sequences. In a later analysis, TCR nucleotide sequences were compared against IMGT/GENE-DB human TR gene sequences so that V and J genes could be assigned. The TCRdist pipeline was used in a later analysis to assign CDR3 sequences and most-parsimonious VDJ recombination scenarios. In a later analysis, every TCR beta chain was defined by the combination of its CDR3 amino acid sequence and its V-gene family, and reads without a unique V-gene family were dropped. A later analysis removed roughly 590 highly shared, low-generation-probability nucleotide sequences to deal with suspected cross-contamination and a sequencing artifact. For each public chain, a later analysis derived a clonal expansion index from normalized ranks of inferred template counts within each repertoire. Generation probabilities in a later analysis came from a VDJ recombination model fitted to out-of-frame rearrangements, and those results were checked against IGoR. A later analysis scored TCR-TCR, TCR-HLA and TCR-CMV co-occurrence with hypergeometric tests, applying a repertoire-size bias correction to TCR pairs. To estimate false discovery rates, a later analysis permuted the HLA or CMV assignments 20 times. In a later analysis, co-occurring TCRs were grouped using DBSCAN, with TCRdist sequence similarity added in when clustering inside HLA-allele-positive subsets. Repertoires with fewer than 30,000 or more than 120,000 public chains, plus five repertoires with anomalous nucleotide sharing, were excluded from co-occurrence clustering. Not all clones reach the TCRdb copy of this immuneACCESS table, which keeps in-frame sequences only. Checked studies attribute under half of the gap to unresolved V genes and leave the rest unexplained. The V and J calls and the clone size are those of that table, but D and trimming were determined from the DNA. For this sample there are about 160,000 clones; 80% appear just once. Approximately 4.8% of the sample is in the top ten clones.

CDR1 and CDR2 (SGHTA, FQGTGA) derive from the germline V gene. For this chain, trimming is 4 bases at the V end and 5 bases at the J end, and the number of junction bases without a gene match is 3. The CDR3 contains 15 residues, cysteine and phenylalanine counted. Kept here is only the CDR3 DNA, which spans 45 bases and is read in frame from base 1. The cohort consisted of fewer than 700 healthy bone marrow donors. All cohort members were sampled while nominally healthy, although unrecorded immune exposures were likely present. The donor tested CMV seronegative, placing the donor among the 300 to 450 seronegative members of the cohort. Each donor provided a peripheral blood sample, and peripheral blood mononuclear cells were used for TCR beta sequencing. Genomic DNA was extracted from the blood cell samples with the Qiagen DNeasy Blood Extraction Kit. This record comes from a study of cytomegalovirus exposure and HLA in healthy donors (dated by TCRdb to about 2017). With regard to the full study: An earlier analysis of more than 550 of the donors reported around 280 Gb of sequence data and 95 million to 130 million unique TCR beta sequences obtained from about 200 million T cells. Roughly 290 gigabases of sequencing data and 70 million to 100 million unique TCR sequences made up an early release that covered approximately 620 HLA-typed donors. Of the roughly 390 genotyped donors, 75% to 85% were placed in the genetic ancestry cluster associated with self-reported Caucasian donors. The study aimed to test whether cataloging public T cell receptors could reveal signatures of past pathogen exposure. The T cell repertoires of 670 or so subjects were profiled by immunosequencing and related to cytomegalovirus serostatus. Besides the first cohort of under 700 subjects, a separate validation cohort made up of 95 to 150 different subjects was used. High-throughput TCR immunosequencing, statistical association of individual TCRs with disease status, and machine learning were combined to predict cytomegalovirus infection status. In a later analysis, previously published TCR beta repertoires from 600 to 850 donors were re-analyzed and high-resolution HLA genotyping was added so that TCR occurrence patterns could be studied. Rather than drawing on any new phenotypic data, the later analysis identified candidate immune exposures from TCR beta sequences and the way those sequences occurred across donors. In an earlier analysis of roughly 600 of the donors, high-throughput TCR beta sequencing was used to judge whether each TCR beta V gene segment behaved as functional or pseudogenic. Alongside the repertoire data, information on donor age, sex, ethnicity and CMV serostatus was compiled. A later genetic analysis took genome-wide SNP genotypes for about 65% of the 666 donors and used that subset as a discovery cohort. Every discovery cohort repertoire had been produced on one sequencing platform. HLA typing covered class I and class II loci at four-digit resolution. The number of donors typed differed by locus, with about 629-640 for A, B, C, DRB1 and DQB1, around 560 for DQA1, 600 to 610 for DPA1, and approximately 470 for DPB1. Because of strong linkage in the cohort, four to six DR-DQ haplotypes were treated as single units for association and clustering. On average, around 200,000 unique TCR beta nucleotide sequences were sequenced per donor among about 400 genotyped donors of the cohort, with roughly 20% of those sequences being non-productive.

Overall study results and their limits: A further reported finding was that TCR beta sequences accurately predicted the HLA-A and HLA-B alleles for most subjects in the first cohort. HLA typing was unavailable for some donors at each locus, so association tests used only the typed subset. A later analysis found that TCR association rates varied across HLA loci, with DRB1 alleles showing the most associated TCRs and HLA-C alleles the fewest. The classifier was reported to diagnose cytomegalovirus status with high specificity and sensitivity in both the original cohort and the validation cohort. Compared with the approximately 600-donor mean, donors in an Asian-associated ancestry cluster had fewer N-insertions in productive TCRs, according to a later genetic analysis. Compared with equally common non-associated chains, HLA-associated TCR beta chains in a later analysis were more clonally expanded and had lower generation probabilities. In this cohort, only TCR beta chains were sequenced, and detectable features were limited by the absence of alpha or paired-chain data. A later genetic analysis associated a missense DCLRE1C variant with V-gene and J-gene trimming of TCR beta chains, and an independent cohort replicated the association. Across donors, most TCR sequences were observed very rarely, whereas some public TCRs were present in many individuals. The earlier analysis of around 600 of the donors excluded roughly 17 rarely observed V segments, including chromosome 9 orphons, because counts were too low. According to a later analysis, parvovirus B19, influenza, CMV and Epstein-Barr virus appeared linked to several top co-occurrence clusters. Presence/absence analyses assumed roughly uniform sequencing depth across donors, an assumption that may not hold. A cluster of highly shared sequence variants was judged likely to represent a technical artifact of the sequencing pipeline. Assigning TCR associations to individual alleles was difficult when HLA alleles, especially DR and DQ, strongly co-occurred. In an earlier analysis of around 600 of the donors, most TCR beta V segments appeared in productive rearrangements about 87% or about 30% of the time, broadly matching IMGT annotations. Some IMGT-functional V segments, including TRBV6-2 and TRBV6-3, could not be told apart with the 87-base-pair reads, so those segments were excluded. Linkage disequilibrium might explain the correlated functional status among segregating V segments, but an unknown experimental factor could not be excluded. The only immune exposure information available for the cohort was CMV serostatus. In a later analysis, most CMV-associated TCR beta chains were found to appear HLA-restricted, with HLA associations seemingly driven largely by CMV exposure. The authors suggested that the approach could potentially be generalized to other disease states and immunological phenotypes. Three of the identified cytomegalovirus-associated TCR beta chains were confirmed in vitro to be specific for cytomegalovirus antigens. At a false discovery rate of 0.05, a later analysis linked approximately 18,000 TCR beta sequences to specific HLA alleles. In the study, some 160 TCR beta chains were listed as associated with cytomegalovirus.

The sequence was obtained from a young man in good health and CMV-seronegative. The sequencing sample was made of PBMCs. The rearrangement combines TRBV7-3 with TRBJ2-3; 13 bases in the middle match TRBD2. The CDR3: CASSSRTSGGDTQYF. Here is the DNA: TGTGCCAGCAGCTCCAGGACTAGCGGGGGAGATACGCAGTATTTT.